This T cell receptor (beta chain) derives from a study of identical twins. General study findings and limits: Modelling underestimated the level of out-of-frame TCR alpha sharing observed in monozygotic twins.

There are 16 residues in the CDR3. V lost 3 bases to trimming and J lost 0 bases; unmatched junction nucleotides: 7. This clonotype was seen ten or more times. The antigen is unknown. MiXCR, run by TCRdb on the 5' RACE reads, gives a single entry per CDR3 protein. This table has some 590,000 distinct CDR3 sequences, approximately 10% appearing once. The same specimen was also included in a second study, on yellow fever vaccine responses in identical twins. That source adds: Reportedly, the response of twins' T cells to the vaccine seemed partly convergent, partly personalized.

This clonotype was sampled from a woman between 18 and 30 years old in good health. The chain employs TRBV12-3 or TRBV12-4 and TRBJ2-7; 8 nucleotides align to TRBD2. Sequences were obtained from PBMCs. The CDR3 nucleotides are TGTGCCAGCAGTTTGATCCTAGCGGGTCTCTCCTACGAGCAGTACTTC. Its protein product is CASSLILAGLSYEQYF.